The 30 T cell receptor beta chains presented below share a single source sample, sequenced in a study of regulatory T cells in long-lasting Graves disease. Construction of TCR beta libraries relied on iRepertoire HTBI primers and on Arm-PCR targeting CDR3 regions. TCRdb reanalysed the multiplex PCR reads using MiXCR and keeps one entry per CDR3 protein. Altogether roughly 350,000 distinct CDR3 sequences are present, 15% to 20% being singletons, with the ten largest covering 20%. As to time point: newly diagnosed GD, antithyroid drugs for less than 3 months. Following extraction of RNA from PBMCs, that RNA was used to make the TCR library. Another study also made use of these data, one on T cells in Graves' hyperthyroidism and ophthalmopathy.

Material: peripheral blood mononuclear cells (PBMCs), obtained at new diagnosis, from a patient treated with antithyroid drugs. The source is a woman under 30 with Graves disease.

About this clonotype itself: Just one base apart from a much larger clone, this may be a read error. The chain joins TRBV10-1 to TRBJ2-3; 8 bases match TRBD2. Trimming took 4 bases from V and 6 from J; bases not matched to a gene: 9. CDR3 length: 15 amino acids. From germline, CDR1 is WNHNN and CDR2 SYGVQD (reference sequence). The CDR3 spells CASSGGTRESDTQYF. As DNA, the CDR3 is TGCGCCAGCAGTGGCGGGACTAGGGAGTCGGATACGCAGTATTTT.

This clonotype was counted many times. The genes are TRBV7-8 and TRBJ1-1; TRBD1 agrees at 7 bases. The trim removed 5 bases at V and 8 bases at J, leaving 8 bases unmatched. Germline loops: CDR1 SGHVS, CDR2 FQNEAQ. This CDR3 has 13 amino acids. The CDR3 here is CASSRTTGAEAFF. The CDR3, as DNA: TGTGCCAGCAGCCGTACTACAGGGGCCGAAGCTTTCTTT. Based on the CDR3 plus reference TRBV7-8 and TRBJ1-1, the full variable domain is GAGVSQSPRYKVAKRGQDVALRCDPISGHVSLFWYQQALGQGPEFLTYFQNEAQLDKSGLPSDRFFAERPEGSVSTLKIQRTQQEDSAVYLCASSRTTGAEAFFGQGTRLTVV.

This clonotype was found a few times. V is TRBV6-2 or TRBV6-3 and J is TRBJ2-3, with 15 bases that match TRBD2. V shed 4 bases and J 3 bases; nucleotides not matched to a gene: 14. CDR3 length equals 20 residues. Germline V gives CDR1 MNHEY, CDR2 SVGEGT. The CDR3, as DNA: TGTGCCAGCAGTTCTCGGACTAGCGGGAGGGTCCAAAGGGGGACAGATACGCAGTATTTT. Amino acid sequence: CASSSRTSGRVQRGTDTQYF.

The sample holds many counts of this clonotype. The V call is TRBV5-1, the J call TRBJ2-7, with 10 bases identical to TRBD1. The V segment lost 6 bases and the J segment 4 bases; nucleotides outside the gene matches: 4. The germline V gene encodes CDR1 SGHRS and CDR2 YFSETQ. This CDR3 contains 13 residues. The CDR3 region is CASNGDRGYEQYF. In nucleotides, the CDR3 is TGCGCCAGCAACGGGGACAGGGGTTACGAGCAGTACTTC.

In its sample, this clonotype was seen many times. The J gene is TRBJ1-5, the V gene TRBV30, with TRBD1 identical over 7 bases. The CDR3 totals 13 residues. Germline CDR1 GTSNPN, CDR2 SVGIG (reference sequence). With V trimmed by 1 base and J by 5 bases, 2 bases remained unmatched. The CDR3 here is CAWSAGQDQPQHF. The CDR3 DNA reads as TGTGCCTGGAGTGCCGGACAGGATCAGCCCCAGCATTTT.

This clonotype showed up many times. The rearrangement uses TRBV7-2 and TRBJ2-7, with a weak D call TRBD1 (6 bases). Germline CDR1 and CDR2: SGHTA and FQGNSA. With 3 bases removed from V and 1 base from J, the gap between germline ends came to 13 bases. CDR3 length equals 15 residues. CDR3 region: CASSFFRDTSYEQYF. The CDR3 bases are TGTGCCAGCAGCTTCTTCCGGGACACTTCCTACGAGCAGTACTTC.

The chain combines TRBV29-1 with TRBJ1-5, with 7 bases lining up with TRBD1. This CDR3 is built from 15 residues. Germline CDR1 and CDR2: SQVTM and ANQGSEA. V dropped 4 bases and J dropped 5; count of bases not matched to a gene: 11. As DNA, the CDR3 is TGCAGCGTTGGGGTTGGACAGGCAGGGGATCAGCCCCAGCATTTT. It yields the protein CSVGVGQAGDQPQHF. The full variable domain, its missing parts supplied by reference TRBV29-1 and TRBJ1-5, is SAVISQKPSRDICQRGTSLTIQCQVDSQVTMMFWYRQQPGQSLTLIATANQGSEATYESGFVIDKFPISRPNLTFSTLTVSNMSPEDSSIYLCSVGVGQAGDQPQHFGDGTRLSIL.

V gene TRBV7-6 combines with J gene TRBJ1-1, with D perhaps matching TRBD1 (6 bases). Germline loops: CDR1 SGHVS, CDR2 FNYEAQ. Trimming left V 4 bases short and J 5 bases short, with 11 bases between. The CDR3 has 13 residues. The CDR3 nucleotides read TGTGCCAGCAGCTGGGGGGCGAGGACTGAAGCTTTCTTT. This sequence encodes CASSWGARTEAFF.

This rearrangement joins TRBV7-2 to TRBJ2-7; D remains unclear. The CDR3 runs 13 residues. The V gene's germline CDR1 is SGHTA and CDR2 FQGNSA. Trimming stripped 6 bases from V and 0 bases from J, with 9 bases between. The CDR3, as DNA: TGTGCCAGCAGAGAGAGGTTCTCCTACGAGCAGTACTTC. Translating it yields CASRERFSYEQYF.

This clonotype was observed a handful of times. This chain joins TRBV10-3 and TRBJ2-7, with 10 nucleotides matching TRBD1. CDR3 length equals 14 residues. V gave up 11 bases and J gave up 1 base; unmatched junction bases: 8. Germline loops: CDR1 ENHRY, CDR2 SYGVKD. CDR3 nucleotides: TGTGCCTTGGGCCCGGGACAGGGGTCCTACGAGCAGTACTTC. The encoded protein is CALGPGQGSYEQYF.

This clonotype was seen repeatedly, ten times or more. V usage is TRBV11-2 and J usage is TRBJ2-1, with 10 nucleotides matching TRBD2. With V trimmed by 11 bases and J by 4 bases, 2 bases remained unmatched. CDR1 is SGHAT and CDR2 is FQNNGV in the germline V gene. CDR3 length: 12 amino acids. CDR3 region: CAWGLAYNEQFF. CDR3 DNA sequence: TGTGCCTGGGGACTAGCGTACAATGAGCAGTTCTTC.

This clonotype was recorded many times. This chain joins TRBV30 and TRBJ2-3, with D perhaps matching TRBD2 (7 bases). V was shortened by 2 bases and J by 9 bases, with 12 bases between the two germline ends. Germline loops: CDR1 GTSNPN, CDR2 SVGIG (reference sequence). The CDR3 runs 12 residues. DNA for the CDR3: TGTGCCTGGAGTAGGGAGGGGGTAACGCAGTATTTT. Translated, it gives CAWSREGVTQYF.

As concerns this clonotype: Relative to the germline gene, one junction end is altered; a read error may explain this. The rearrangement joins TRBV5-6 to TRBJ2-7; 11 bases align to TRBD1. Germline V gene data show CDR1 as SGHDT and CDR2 as YYEEEE. This CDR3 spans 18 amino acids. The CDR3 DNA follows: TGTGCCAGCAACTTGCTTACCGGGACAGGGGGAATTGCCCACGAGCAGTACTTC. Amino acids: CASNLLTGTGGIAHEQYF.

This clonotype has only a few counts. The chain has TRBV4-1 and TRBJ1-1, with D perhaps TRBD1 (6 bases). Trimming pared 1 base from V and 6 bases from J, leaving 15 bases between. The germline CDR1 and CDR2 sequences are MGHRA and YSYEKL. This CDR3 comprises 15 residues. The CDR3 spells CASSQGGARVAEAFF. The DNA of the CDR3 is TGCGCCAGCAGCCAAGGGGGGGCGCGGGTCGCTGAAGCTTTCTTT.

This clonotype was recorded at least ten times. V gene TRBV28 combines with J gene TRBJ2-7, with 8 bases identical to TRBD1. J was trimmed by 0 bases and V by 7 bases; bases with no gene match: 5. In germline, CDR1 is MDHEN, CDR2 SYDVKM. The CDR3 contains 14 residues. CDR3 sequence: CASKPGTGSYEQYF. CDR3 coding DNA: TGTGCCAGCAAACCCGGGACAGGCTCCTACGAGCAGTACTTC.

This clonotype was recorded many times. The CDR3 DNA reads TGTGCCAGCACTGAAGCCGGGACACTTAATTCACCCCTCCACTTT. It encodes CASTEAGTLNSPLHF. V is TRBV6-2 or TRBV6-3 and J is TRBJ1-6; D may be TRBD1 (6 bases). The CDR3 is 15 amino acids. V lost 7 bases and J lost 6, with 16 bases in between. Looked up from germline, CDR1 is MNHEY and CDR2 is SVGEGT.

This clonotype showed up just a few times. The rearrangement joins TRBV6-4 to TRBJ2-1; maybe TRBD2 (5 bases). Germline V gene lookup returns CDR1 MRHNA and CDR2 SNTAGT. This CDR3 region has 13 residues. V lost 5 bases and J 8 bases, leaving 13 bases between the germline ends. The CDR3 DNA sequence: TGTGCCAGCAGTCGCCGGGAAGGAGATGAGCAGTTCTTC. Its translation: CASSRREGDEQFF.

The sample holds many counts of this clonotype. The V and J genes are TRBV3-1 and TRBJ1-1; 9 bases are a match to TRBD1. V trimming: 4 bases; J trimming: 4 bases; junction bases outside the gene matches: 10. The germline gives CDR1 LGHDT, CDR2 YNNKEL (reference sequence). The CDR3 loop spans 16 amino acids. The CDR3 protein is CASSRPTGGRGTEAFF. CDR3 nucleotide sequence: TGTGCCAGCAGCCGACCAACAGGGGGCCGAGGCACTGAAGCTTTCTTT.

This clonotype was found a few times. J is TRBJ2-3 and V is TRBV20-1; TRBD2 might be the D (6 bases). The CDR3 length is 15 residues. With 6 bases removed from V and 1 base from J, the gap between germline ends came to 17 bases. Germline CDR1 reads DFQATT; CDR2 reads SNEGSKA (reference sequence). In nucleotides, the CDR3 is TGCAGTGCCCCCTCCCCGGGAGTCGGCACAGATACGCAGTATTTT. This sequence encodes CSAPSPGVGTDTQYF.

This clonotype was observed a handful of times. The chain links TRBV6-2 or TRBV6-3 to TRBJ1-2, with 7 bases fitting TRBD1. CDR1 MNHEY and CDR2 SVGEGT come from the germline V gene. There are 13 residues in the CDR3. Losses at the gene ends were 0 bases for V and 8 bases for J; bases not matched to a gene: 3. This chain's CDR3 is CASSYSTGLGYTF. The CDR3 nucleotides read TGTGCCAGCAGTTACTCGACAGGGTTGGGCTACACCTTC.

In this sample, this clonotype turned up many times. J is TRBJ1-3 and V is TRBV18; D is uncertain. Deletions cut 3 bases from V and 0 bases from J, with 9 bases between. CDR3 length: 15 residues. Germline V CDR1 and CDR2: KGHSH, LQKENI. For the CDR3, the DNA is TGTGCCAGCTCACCGACCACTGACTCTGGAAACACCATATATTTT. Translation gives CASSPTTDSGNTIYF.

This clonotype has just a few counts. V gene TRBV5-1 combines with J gene TRBJ2-5; no firm D call. The CDR3 is made up of 13 amino acids. The ends were cut back, 1 base at V and 0 bases at J, with 4 bases in the middle. Germline V gene lookup returns CDR1 SGHRS and CDR2 YFSETQ. CDR3 loop: CASSLFYQETQYF. The DNA for the CDR3 is TGCGCCAGCAGCTTGTTTTACCAAGAGACCCAGTACTTC.

This clonotype was counted a single time. This chain links TRBV28 with TRBJ2-2, with 8 nucleotides matching TRBD2. Germline loops: CDR1 MDHEN, CDR2 SYDVKM. V was pared by 5 bases and J by 4 bases, with 12 bases of the junction left unmatched. This CDR3 region has 17 residues. In nucleotides, the CDR3 is TGTGCCAGCAGTGATTTGGGGGCGGGGGGTGCCACCGGGGAGCTGTTTTTT. Translation gives CASSDLGAGGATGELFF.

This clonotype was seen at least ten times. V is TRBV20-1 and J is TRBJ1-1, with D maybe TRBD1 (5 bases). Germline CDR1 reads DFQATT; CDR2 reads SNEGSKA (reference sequence). V was cut by 2 bases and J by 0 bases, with 7 bases left in between. This CDR3 comprises 13 residues. The CDR3 bases are TGCAGTGCTAGACAGGACATGAACACTGAAGCTTTCTTT. Translating it yields CSARQDMNTEAFF.

This clonotype was recorded many times. The chain is built from TRBV3-1 and TRBJ2-7; the match to TRBD1 covers 8 bases. The length of the CDR3 is 12 residues. Germline CDR1 LGHDT, CDR2 YNNKEL (reference sequence). Germline trimming cut 0 bases from V and 11 bases from J; bases unmatched to any gene: 3. CDR3 sequence (DNA): TGTGCCAGCAGCCAAGACCAGGGGGCGAAGTACTTC. Protein: CASSQDQGAKYF.

This clonotype occurred many times. V and J are TRBV20-1 and TRBJ2-7; 11 bases map to TRBD2. This CDR3 has 14 amino acids. V trimming: 5 bases; J trimming: 5 bases; junction bases outside the gene matches: 8. The germline V gene encodes CDR1 DFQATT and CDR2 SNEGSKA (reference sequence). The DNA of the CDR3 is TGCAGTGCTGGTCCACTAGCGGGAGTCCACGAGCAGTACTTC. As protein: CSAGPLAGVHEQYF.

In this sample, this clonotype turned up many times. The rearrangement links TRBV7-9 to TRBJ2-7; D may be TRBD1 (5 bases). The germline V gene has CDR1 SEHNR and CDR2 FQNEAQ (reference sequence). This CDR3 comprises 15 residues. Trimming shortened V by 3 bases and J by 0 bases, and 12 bases separated the two germline ends. CDR3 residues: CASSFSRANSYEQYF. The CDR3 region has the DNA TGTGCCAGCAGCTTTAGCAGGGCAAACTCCTACGAGCAGTACTTC.

On this clonotype: The CDR3 does not end in the conserved phenylalanine or tryptophan, so this is likely a read error. The rearrangement links TRBV5-1 to TRBJ1-2; a possible D gene is TRBD1 (5 bases). This CDR3 region has 14 residues. Trimming cost V 4 bases and J 4 bases, with 14 bases left between them. Germline assignment: CDR1 SGHRS and CDR2 YFSETQ. The CDR3 is CASSAPDIAYGYTL. The CDR3 bases are TGCGCCAGCAGCGCGCCGGACATCGCCTATGGCTACACCCTC.

This rearrangement joins TRBV29-1 to TRBJ2-7; TRBD2 aligns across 11 bases. V trimming: 6 bases; J trimming: 2 bases; junction bases outside the gene matches: 3. This CDR3 has 13 amino acids. Germline values: CDR1 SQVTM, CDR2 ANQGSEA. In DNA, the CDR3 is TGCAGCGTACGACTAGCGGGACCCTACGAGCAGTACTTC. Encoded protein: CSVRLAGPYEQYF.

This clonotype was observed a handful of times. This chain joins TRBV14 and TRBJ2-7; 7 nucleotides line up with TRBD2. Germline CDR1 SGHDN, CDR2 FVKESK. V trimming: 0 bases; J trimming: 3 bases; junction bases outside the gene matches: 14. CDR3 length equals 18 residues. The CDR3: CASSQEGLRAAGYYEQYF. Written as DNA, the CDR3 is TGTGCCAGCAGCCAAGAAGGGCTCAGGGCAGCGGGATACTACGAGCAGTACTTC.